The clone carrying this T cell receptor beta chain was observed at least ten times. No donor had other autoimmune disease, uncontrolled infection, pregnancy or lactation. A volume of approximately 10 ml of fresh peripheral blood supplied the PBMCs. This entry belongs to a study of Graves' ophthalmopathy and Graves' hyperthyroidism. For repertoire sequencing, the TCR beta CDR3 regions were amplified from RNA transcripts. RT-PCR with HTBI primers came first, then second-round multiplex PCR. TCRdb reprocessed the multiplex PCR reads with MiXCR, giving one entry per CDR3 protein. The sample carries hundreds of thousands of distinct CDR3 sequences, approximately 21% recorded once. V shed 2 bases and J shed 6 bases, with 11 bases lying between them. Germline CDR1 and CDR2: GTSNPN and SVGIG (reference sequence). CDR3 size: 12 residues.

The genes are TRBV30 and TRBJ2-7, with D possibly called TRBD1 or TRBD2 (6 bases each). This receptor was identified in a woman under 30 with stable Graves' hyperthyroidism. Some clones in this sample may be carry-over from other donors' samples. The sequencing sample was made of peripheral blood. The CDR3, as DNA: TGTGCCTGGAGTCAAAGGGGGGTCGAGCAGTACTTC. Translating gives CAWSQRGVEQYF. Filled out from reference TRBV30 and TRBJ2-7, the complete variable domain reads SQTIHQWPATLVQPVGSPLSLECTVEGTSNPNLYWYRQAAGRGLQLLFYSVGIGQISSEVPQNLSASRPQDRQFILSSKKLLLSDSGFYLCAWSQRGVEQYFGPGTRLTVT.